The T cell receptor (beta chain) under discussion was sequenced for a study of spatial heterogeneity in lung cancer. Study-wide background: A consistent excess of beta-chain over alpha-chain sequences was detected. General observations from the study: Higher tumor mutation counts went along with higher counts of expanded intratumoral alpha and beta TCRs.

By share of the sample, this clonotype is medium-sized. The antigen remains unidentified. Being off target in a library aimed at alpha chains, this beta chain has a size of little meaning. This CDR3 has 15 amino acids. CDR1 is MNHNS, CDR2 SASEGT, per germline. V lost 6 bases and J lost 7; bases outside the gene matches: 11. From the 5' RACE reads, TCRdb called clonotypes with MiXCR, one entry per CDR3 protein. This sample yields around 8,100 distinct CDR3 sequences, of which around 15% are seen a single time; approximately 10% belongs to the top ten. The sample's time point: sample taken at primary tumor resection. The donors comprised 60 to 80 untreated early-stage non-small cell lung cancer patients.

The source is a female donor with early-stage non-small cell lung cancer. The V and J genes are TRBV6-1 and TRBJ2-5, with 10 bases that match TRBD1. The specimen was lung tumor tissue, collected at surgery. Here the CDR3 reads CASRRAGTGDGTQYF. As DNA, the CDR3 is TGTGCCAGCAGAAGGGCCGGGACAGGGGATGGGACCCAGTACTTC.